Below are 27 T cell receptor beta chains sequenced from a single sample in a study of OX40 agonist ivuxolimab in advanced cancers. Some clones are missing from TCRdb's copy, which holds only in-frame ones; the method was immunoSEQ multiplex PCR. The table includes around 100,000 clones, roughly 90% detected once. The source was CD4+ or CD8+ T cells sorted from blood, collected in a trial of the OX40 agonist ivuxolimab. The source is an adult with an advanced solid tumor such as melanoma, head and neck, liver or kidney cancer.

The CDR3 region has the DNA TGTGCCAGCAGTTTAAAAGGGGTAGCGTGGGAGCAGTACTTC. Its protein product is CASSLKGVAWEQYF. The chain carries TRBV27 and TRBJ2-7; D possibly uses TRBD1 or TRBD2 (5 bases each). V was cut by 2 bases and J by 7 bases, with 15 bases left in between. Germline V gene data show CDR1 as MNHEY and CDR2 as SMNVEV (reference sequence). The CDR3 length is 14 residues.

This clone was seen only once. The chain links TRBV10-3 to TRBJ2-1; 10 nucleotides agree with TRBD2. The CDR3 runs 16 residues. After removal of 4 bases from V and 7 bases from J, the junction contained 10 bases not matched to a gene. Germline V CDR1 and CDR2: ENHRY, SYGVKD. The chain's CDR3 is CAISVLAGDLGNEQFF. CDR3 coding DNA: TGTGCCATCAGTGTTCTAGCGGGAGACCTTGGGAATGAGCAGTTCTTC.

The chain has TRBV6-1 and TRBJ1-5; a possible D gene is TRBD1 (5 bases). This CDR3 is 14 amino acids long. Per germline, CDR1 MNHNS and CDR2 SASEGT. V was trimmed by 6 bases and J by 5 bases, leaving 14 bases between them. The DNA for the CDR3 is TGTGCCAGCAGCGTCGGGGGGTCTGATCAGCCCCAGCATTTT. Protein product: CASSVGGSDQPQHF.

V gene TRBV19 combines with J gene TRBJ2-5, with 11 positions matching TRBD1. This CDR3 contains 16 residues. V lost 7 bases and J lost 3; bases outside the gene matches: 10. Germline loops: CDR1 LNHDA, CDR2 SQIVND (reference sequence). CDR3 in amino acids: CASTQSPGQGEETQYF. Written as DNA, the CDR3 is TGTGCCAGTACCCAATCACCGGGACAGGGGGAAGAGACCCAGTACTTC.

The CDR3: CASSQELGGRYEQYF. The CDR3 DNA reads as TGTGCCAGCAGCCAAGAATTGGGGGGCCGGTACGAGCAGTACTTC. The J gene is TRBJ2-7, the V gene TRBV14; D possibly matches TRBD1 or TRBD2 (6 bases each). CDR3 length: 15 amino acids. V dropped 0 bases and J dropped 4 bases, with 13 bases sitting between them. Looked up from germline, CDR1 is SGHDN and CDR2 is FVKESK.

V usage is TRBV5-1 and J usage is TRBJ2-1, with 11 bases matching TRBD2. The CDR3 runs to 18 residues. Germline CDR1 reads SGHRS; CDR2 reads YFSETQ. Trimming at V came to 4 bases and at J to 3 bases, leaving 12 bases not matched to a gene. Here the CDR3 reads CASSLKDTSGGVYNEQFF. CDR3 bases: TGCGCCAGCAGCCTCAAAGATACTAGCGGGGGAGTCTACAATGAGCAGTTCTTC.

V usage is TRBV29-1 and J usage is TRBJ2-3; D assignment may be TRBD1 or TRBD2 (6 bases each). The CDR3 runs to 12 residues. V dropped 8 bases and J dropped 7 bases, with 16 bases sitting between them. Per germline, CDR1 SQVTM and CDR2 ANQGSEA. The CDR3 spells CSTNHRDYTQYF. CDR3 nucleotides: TGCAGCACCAATCACAGGGACTATACGCAGTATTTT.

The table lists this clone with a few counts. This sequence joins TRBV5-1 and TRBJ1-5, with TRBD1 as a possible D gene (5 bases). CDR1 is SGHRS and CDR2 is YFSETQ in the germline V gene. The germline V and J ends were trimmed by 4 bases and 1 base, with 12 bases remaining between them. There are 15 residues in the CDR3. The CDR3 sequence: CASSLDGDSNQPQHF. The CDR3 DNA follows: TGCGCCAGCAGCCTGGACGGGGACAGCAATCAGCCCCAGCATTTT.

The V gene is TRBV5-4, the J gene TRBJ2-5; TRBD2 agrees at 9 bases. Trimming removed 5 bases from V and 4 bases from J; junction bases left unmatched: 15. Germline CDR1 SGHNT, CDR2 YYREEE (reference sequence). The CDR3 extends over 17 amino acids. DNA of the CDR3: TGTGCCAGCAGTACCTTGACTTCTAGCGGGGAGGCAGAGACCCAGTACTTC. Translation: CASSTLTSSGEAETQYF.

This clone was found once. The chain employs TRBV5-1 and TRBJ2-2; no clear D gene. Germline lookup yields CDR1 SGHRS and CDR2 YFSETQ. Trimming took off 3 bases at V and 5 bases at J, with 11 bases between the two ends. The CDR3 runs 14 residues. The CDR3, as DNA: TGCGCCAGCAGCTGGCTAGTAGATACCGGGGAGCTGTTTTTT. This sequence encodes CASSWLVDTGELFF.

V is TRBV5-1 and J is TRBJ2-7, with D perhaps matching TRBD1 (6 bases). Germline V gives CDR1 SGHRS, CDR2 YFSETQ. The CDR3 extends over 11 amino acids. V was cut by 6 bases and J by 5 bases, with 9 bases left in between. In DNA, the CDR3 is TGCGCCAGCAAGGGGGTCAACGAGCAGTACTTC. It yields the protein CASKGVNEQYF.

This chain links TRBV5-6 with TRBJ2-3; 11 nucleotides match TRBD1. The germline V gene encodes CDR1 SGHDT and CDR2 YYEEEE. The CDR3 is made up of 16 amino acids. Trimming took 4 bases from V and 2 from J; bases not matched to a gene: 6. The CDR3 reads CASSLRTGGITDTQYF. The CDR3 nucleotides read TGTGCCAGCAGCCTCCGGACAGGGGGCATCACAGATACGCAGTATTTT.

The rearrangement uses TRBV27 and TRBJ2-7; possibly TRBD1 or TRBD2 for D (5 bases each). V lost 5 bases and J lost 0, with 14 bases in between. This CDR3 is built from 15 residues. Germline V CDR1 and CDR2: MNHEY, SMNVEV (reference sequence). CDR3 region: CASSGWGSNSYEQYF. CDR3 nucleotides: TGTGCCAGCAGTGGGTGGGGGTCCAACTCCTACGAGCAGTACTTC.

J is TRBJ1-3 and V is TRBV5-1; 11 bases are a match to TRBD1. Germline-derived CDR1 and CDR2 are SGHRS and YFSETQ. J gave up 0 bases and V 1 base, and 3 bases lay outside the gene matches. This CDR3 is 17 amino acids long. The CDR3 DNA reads TGCGCCAGCAGCTTGTTCGGGACAGGGGGCTCTGGAAACACCATATATTTT. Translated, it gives CASSLFGTGGSGNTIYF.

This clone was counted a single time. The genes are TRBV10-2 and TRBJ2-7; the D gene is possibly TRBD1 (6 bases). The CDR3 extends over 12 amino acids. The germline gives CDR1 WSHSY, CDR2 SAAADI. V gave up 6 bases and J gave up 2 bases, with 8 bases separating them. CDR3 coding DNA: TGCGCCAGCAGACAGGGACCCTACGAGCAGTACTTC. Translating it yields CASRQGPYEQYF.

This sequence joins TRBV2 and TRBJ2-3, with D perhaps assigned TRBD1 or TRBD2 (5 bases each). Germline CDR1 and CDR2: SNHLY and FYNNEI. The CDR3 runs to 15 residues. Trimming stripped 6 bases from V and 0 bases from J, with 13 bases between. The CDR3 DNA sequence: TGTGCCAGCAGCAGGGACCAGACGAGCACAGATACGCAGTATTTT. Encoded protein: CASSRDQTSTDTQYF.

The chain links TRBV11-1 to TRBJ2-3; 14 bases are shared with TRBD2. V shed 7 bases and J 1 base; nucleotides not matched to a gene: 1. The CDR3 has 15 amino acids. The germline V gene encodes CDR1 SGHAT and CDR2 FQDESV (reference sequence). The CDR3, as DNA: TGTGCCAGCAAGGGACTAGCGGGGGGCACAGATACGCAGTATTTT. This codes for CASKGLAGGTDTQYF. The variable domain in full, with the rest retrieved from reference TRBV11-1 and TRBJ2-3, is EAEVAQSPRYKITEKSQAVAFWCDPISGHATLYWYRQILGQGPELLVQFQDESVVDDSQLPKDRFSAERLKGVDSTLKIQPAELGDSAMYLCASKGLAGGTDTQYFGPGTRLTVL.

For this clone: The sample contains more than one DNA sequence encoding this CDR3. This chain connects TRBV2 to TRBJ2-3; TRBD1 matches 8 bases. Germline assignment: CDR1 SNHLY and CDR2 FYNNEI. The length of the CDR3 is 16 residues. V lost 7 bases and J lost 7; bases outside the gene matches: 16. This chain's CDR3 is CASIPGQGGLGNTQYF. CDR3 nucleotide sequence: TGTGCCAGCATTCCTGGACAGGGCGGTTTGGGAAATACGCAGTATTTT.

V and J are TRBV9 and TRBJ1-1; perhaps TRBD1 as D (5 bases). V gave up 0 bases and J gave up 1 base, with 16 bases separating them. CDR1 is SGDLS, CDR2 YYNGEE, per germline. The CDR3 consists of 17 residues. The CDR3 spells CASSVVSPGTPNTEAFF. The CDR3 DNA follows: TGTGCCAGCAGCGTAGTGAGCCCGGGGACCCCGAACACTGAAGCTTTCTTT.

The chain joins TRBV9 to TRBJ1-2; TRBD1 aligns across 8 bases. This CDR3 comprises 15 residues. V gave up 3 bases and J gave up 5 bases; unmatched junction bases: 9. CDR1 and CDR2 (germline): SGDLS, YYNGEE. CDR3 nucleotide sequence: TGTGCCAGCAGCGAGGCCAGGGGGCGCGGATATGGCTACACCTTC. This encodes CASSEARGRGYGYTF.

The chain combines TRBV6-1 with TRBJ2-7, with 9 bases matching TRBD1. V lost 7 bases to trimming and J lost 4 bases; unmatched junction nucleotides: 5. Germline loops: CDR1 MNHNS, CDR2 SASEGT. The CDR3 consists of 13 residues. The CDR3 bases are TGTGCCAGCACCAAGGGACAGGGATACGAGCAGTACTTC. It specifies CASTKGQGYEQYF.

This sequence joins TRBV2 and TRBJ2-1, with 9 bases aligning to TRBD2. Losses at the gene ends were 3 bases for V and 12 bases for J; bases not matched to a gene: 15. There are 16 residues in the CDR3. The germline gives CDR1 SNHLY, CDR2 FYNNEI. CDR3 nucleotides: TGTGCCAGCAGTGATCGGAGCGGGAGGACCTCTCCCGGGCAGTTCTTC. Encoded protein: CASSDRSGRTSPGQFF.

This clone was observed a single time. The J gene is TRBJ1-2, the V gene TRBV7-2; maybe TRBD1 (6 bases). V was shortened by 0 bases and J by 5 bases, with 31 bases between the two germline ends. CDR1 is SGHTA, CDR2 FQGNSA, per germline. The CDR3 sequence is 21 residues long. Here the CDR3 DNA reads TGTGCCAGCAGCTTAGCCTCCCTGTTAGGGGCAGGGGATTACTTAATTTATGGCTACACCTTC. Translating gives CASSLASLLGAGDYLIYGYTF.

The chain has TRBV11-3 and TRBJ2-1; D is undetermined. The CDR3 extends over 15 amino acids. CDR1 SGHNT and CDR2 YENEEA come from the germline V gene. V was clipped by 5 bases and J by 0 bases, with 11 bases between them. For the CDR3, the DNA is TGTGCCAGCAGCGTCGACACGTACTCCTACAATGAGCAGTTCTTC. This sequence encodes CASSVDTYSYNEQFF.

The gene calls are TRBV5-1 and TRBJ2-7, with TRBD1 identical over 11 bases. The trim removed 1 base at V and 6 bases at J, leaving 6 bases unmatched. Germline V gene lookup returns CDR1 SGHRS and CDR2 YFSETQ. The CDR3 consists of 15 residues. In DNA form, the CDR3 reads TGCGCCAGCAGCTTGTTAACCGGGACAGGGGGCGAGCAGTACTTC. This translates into CASSLLTGTGGEQYF.

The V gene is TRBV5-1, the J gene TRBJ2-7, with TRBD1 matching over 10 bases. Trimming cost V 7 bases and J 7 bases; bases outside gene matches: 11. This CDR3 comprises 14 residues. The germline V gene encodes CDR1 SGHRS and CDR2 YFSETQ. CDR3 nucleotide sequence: TGCGCCAGCGATACGGGACAGGGGACCAAGGAGCAGTACTTC. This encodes CASDTGQGTKEQYF.

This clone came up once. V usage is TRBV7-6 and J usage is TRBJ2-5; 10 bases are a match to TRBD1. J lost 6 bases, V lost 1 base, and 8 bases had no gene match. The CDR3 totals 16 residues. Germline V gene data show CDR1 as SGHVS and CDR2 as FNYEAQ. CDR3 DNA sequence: TGTGCCAGCAGCTTAGGCAGGACAGGGGGGTTAAAGACCCAGTACTTC. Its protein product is CASSLGRTGGLKTQYF.